A single sample is the source of the 20 T cell receptor beta chains below, sequenced in a study of control samples from healthy donors and cancer patients. Sequenced by immunoSEQ multiplex PCR; TCRdb stores in-frame clones only, minus some. The sample consists of some 130,000 clones, about 87% of them appearing once. The sequenced sample consisted of blood. These receptor sequences come from a man aged 35 to 55 in good health.

The chain combines TRBV30 with TRBJ1-2, with TRBD1 matching 9 bases. V lost 5 bases and J lost 4; bases outside the gene matches: 11. Looked up from germline, CDR1 is GTSNPN and CDR2 is SVGIG (reference sequence). The CDR3 loop spans 15 amino acids. The chain's CDR3 is CAWGGEGQGIYGYTF. The CDR3, as DNA: TGTGCCTGGGGGGGAGAGGGACAGGGAATCTATGGCTACACCTTC. The whole variable domain, remainder taken from reference TRBV30 and TRBJ1-2, is SQTIHQWPATLVQPVGSPLSLECTVEGTSNPNLYWYRQAAGRGLQLLFYSVGIGQISSEVPQNLSASRPQDRQFILSSKKLLLSDSGFYLCAWGGEGQGIYGYTFGSGTRLTVV.

The V gene is TRBV27, the J gene TRBJ1-3; TRBD1 is a possible D gene (5 bases). V was cut by 3 bases and J by 7 bases, with 10 bases left in between. Germline values: CDR1 MNHEY, CDR2 SMNVEV (reference sequence). The CDR3 spans 13 residues. The CDR3 reads CASSFDSGNTIYF. CDR3 DNA sequence: TGTGCCAGCAGTTTCGACAGTGGGAACACCATATATTTT.

The chain uses TRBV5-4 and TRBJ2-1, with 7 bases lining up with TRBD2. The CDR3 consists of 15 residues. Germline trimming cut 4 bases from V and 2 bases from J; bases unmatched to any gene: 6. Germline loops: CDR1 SGHNT, CDR2 YYREEE (reference sequence). CDR3 residues: CASSPGRGAYNEQFF. In nucleotides, the CDR3 is TGTGCCAGCAGCCCTGGTCGGGGGGCCTACAATGAGCAGTTCTTC.

This sequence joins TRBV18 and TRBJ1-3; D remains ambiguous. V was shortened by 3 bases and J by 0 bases, with 15 bases between the two germline ends. Germline V lookup: CDR1 KGHSH, CDR2 LQKENI. This CDR3 is built from 17 residues. The CDR3 sequence: CASSPNDGVTSGNTIYF. The DNA for the CDR3 is TGTGCCAGCTCACCCAACGATGGGGTAACCTCTGGAAACACCATATATTTT.

The rearrangement joins TRBV24-1 to TRBJ2-1; D is undetermined. The V end lost 1 base, the J end lost 4 bases, and 7 bases lay between the germline ends. In germline, CDR1 is KGHDR, CDR2 SFDVKD. The CDR3 is 14 residues long. CDR3 DNA sequence: TGTGCCACCAGTGATTTTACCGGATACAATGAGCAGTTCTTC. Translating it yields CATSDFTGYNEQFF.

For the CDR3, the DNA is TGTGCCAGCAGCGTAGGGACCGCAGTAAACGAGCAGTACTTC. Protein product: CASSVGTAVNEQYF. The J gene is TRBJ2-7, the V gene TRBV7-8; D tentatively reads TRBD1 or TRBD2 (5 bases each). V was clipped by 5 bases and J by 5 bases, with 16 bases between them. Germline V lookup: CDR1 SGHVS, CDR2 FQNEAQ. This CDR3 comprises 14 residues.

This clone was observed a handful of times. V gene TRBV7-9 combines with J gene TRBJ2-2, with D tentatively TRBD1 or TRBD2 (5 bases each). The CDR3 totals 16 residues. V was clipped by 0 bases and J by 5 bases, with 13 bases between them. Germline CDR1 and CDR2: SEHNR and FQNEAQ (reference sequence). CDR3 coding DNA: TGTGCCAGCAGCTTAGCGCCGGGGTCAGGGACCGGGGAGCTGTTTTTT. Translation: CASSLAPGSGTGELFF.

In this sample, this clone turned up a few times. The chain links TRBV4-3 to TRBJ1-1; D is ambiguous. Per germline, CDR1 LGHNA and CDR2 YSLEER. CDR3 length equals 15 residues. V dropped 2 bases and J dropped 4 bases, with 14 bases sitting between them. CDR3 region: CASSQTTVSSTEAFF. The CDR3 region has the DNA TGCGCCAGCAGCCAAACTACAGTATCAAGCACTGAAGCTTTCTTT.

The rearrangement joins TRBV5-1 to TRBJ2-5; TRBD2 might be the D (6 bases). With 2 bases removed from V and 5 bases from J, the gap between germline ends came to 16 bases. This CDR3 spans 15 amino acids. Germline values: CDR1 SGHRS, CDR2 YFSETQ. As DNA, the CDR3 is TGCGCCAGCAGCTTCCCGTCCGGGACTCTTGAGACCCAGTACTTC. It codes for CASSFPSGTLETQYF. Variable domain in full (rest from reference TRBV5-1 and TRBJ2-5): KAGVTQTPRYLIKTRGQQVTLSCSPISGHRSVSWYQQTPGQGLQFLFEYFSETQRNKGNFPGRFSGRQFSNSRSEMNVSTLELGDSALYLCASSFPSGTLETQYFGPGTRLLVL.

The chain combines TRBV29-1 with TRBJ2-1; 7 nucleotides align to TRBD2. The CDR3 runs 18 residues. The germline V gene encodes CDR1 SQVTM and CDR2 ANQGSEA. With 0 bases clipped from V and 0 bases from J, the junction kept 11 bases outside the gene matches. The CDR3 protein is CSVEDWGEASGSYNEQFF. The CDR3 DNA is TGCAGCGTTGAAGATTGGGGTGAAGCTAGCGGCTCCTACAATGAGCAGTTCTTC.

The genes are TRBV19 and TRBJ1-2; no clear D gene. Germline CDR1 LNHDA, CDR2 SQIVND (reference sequence). The V end lost 5 bases, the J end lost 1 base, and 11 bases lay between the germline ends. This CDR3 is 14 amino acids long. The CDR3 region has the DNA TGTGCCAGTAGTTCGAATGCCTTTAACTATGGCTACACCTTC. Translating it yields CASSSNAFNYGYTF.

This clone was seen ten or more times. J is TRBJ1-1 and V is TRBV12-3 or TRBV12-4; TRBD1 aligns across 9 bases. The trim removed 6 bases at V and 11 bases at J, leaving 10 bases unmatched. The CDR3 runs to 13 residues. The CDR3 spells CASRDTGGAGAFF. In nucleotides, the CDR3 is TGTGCCAGCAGAGATACAGGGGGCGCGGGGGCTTTCTTT.

The genes are TRBV24-1 and TRBJ2-3; 7 bases match TRBD1. V shed 4 bases and J 1 base; nucleotides not matched to a gene: 4. Per the germline V gene, CDR1 is KGHDR and CDR2 is SFDVKD. The CDR3 runs to 15 residues. CDR3 bases: TGTGCCACCAGTGAGCCAGGGGGAGGCACAGATACGCAGTATTTT. Translation: CATSEPGGGTDTQYF.

V gene TRBV4-1 combines with J gene TRBJ1-1; D gene unclear. Germline V gene lookup returns CDR1 MGHRA and CDR2 YSYEKL. V was pared by 0 bases and J by 9 bases, with 11 bases between. The CDR3 sequence is 13 residues long. The CDR3 DNA follows: TGCGCCAGCAGCCAAGAGATCCATCTACAAGCTTTCTTT. Protein: CASSQEIHLQAFF.

This chain joins TRBV7-2 and TRBJ1-1; TRBD1 matches at 8 bases. Unmatched junction bases numbered 3, after V lost 2 bases and J lost 4 bases. The CDR3 extends over 14 amino acids. Germline V gene lookup returns CDR1 SGHTA and CDR2 FQGNSA. CDR3 nucleotides: TGTGCCAGCAGCTTACAGGGGGCGGGCACTGAAGCTTTCTTT. The encoded protein is CASSLQGAGTEAFF.

The rearrangement joins TRBV24-1 to TRBJ2-1, with D possibly being TRBD2 (7 bases). V gave up 4 bases and J gave up 3 bases, with 18 bases separating them. Germline-derived CDR1 and CDR2 are KGHDR and SFDVKD. The CDR3 sequence is 17 residues long. CDR3 nucleotide sequence: TGTGCCACCAGTGACCCCCGGACGGGGGGCCTCTACAATGAGCAGTTCTTC. Protein: CATSDPRTGGLYNEQFF.

This clone was found once. The sample holds other DNA sequences that translate to the same CDR3. V and J are TRBV5-1 and TRBJ2-7; D not certain. V lost 2 bases and J lost 3, with 6 bases in between. This CDR3 is built from 12 residues. CDR1 and CDR2 from the germline V gene are SGHRS and YFSETQ. CDR3 nucleotides: TGCGCCAGCAGCTTACCCAGCTACGAGCAGTACTTC. This sequence encodes CASSLPSYEQYF.

J is TRBJ2-3 and V is TRBV3-1 (or the pseudogene TRBV3-2), with 9 bases that match TRBD2. V gave up 2 bases and J gave up 1 base; unmatched junction bases: 4. In germline, CDR1 is LGHDT, CDR2 YNNKEL (reference sequence). This CDR3 is built from 16 residues. CDR3 sequence reads: CASSQRVAGGTDTQYF. As DNA, the CDR3 is TGTGCCAGCAGCCAAAGAGTAGCGGGGGGCACAGATACGCAGTATTTT.

The chain is built from TRBV2 and TRBJ1-4, with D possibly being TRBD1 (5 bases). V shed 1 base and J shed 6 bases, with 12 bases lying between them. The CDR3 covers 15 residues. In germline, CDR1 is SNHLY, CDR2 FYNNEI. The CDR3 loop is CASSEDRRRYEKLFF. In DNA form, the CDR3 reads TGTGCCAGCAGTGAAGACAGGAGGAGGTATGAAAAACTGTTTTTT.

This chain joins TRBV6-2 or TRBV6-3 and TRBJ1-4; D is unresolved. The CDR3 totals 19 residues. CDR1 MNHEY and CDR2 SVGEGT come from the germline V gene. Trimming stripped 2 bases from V and 5 bases from J, with 24 bases between. The CDR3 DNA reads as TGTGCCAGCAGTTACGTCGATTGGACTTCTCTCCTCACGAATGAAAAACTGTTTTTT. Its translation: CASSYVDWTSLLTNEKLFF.